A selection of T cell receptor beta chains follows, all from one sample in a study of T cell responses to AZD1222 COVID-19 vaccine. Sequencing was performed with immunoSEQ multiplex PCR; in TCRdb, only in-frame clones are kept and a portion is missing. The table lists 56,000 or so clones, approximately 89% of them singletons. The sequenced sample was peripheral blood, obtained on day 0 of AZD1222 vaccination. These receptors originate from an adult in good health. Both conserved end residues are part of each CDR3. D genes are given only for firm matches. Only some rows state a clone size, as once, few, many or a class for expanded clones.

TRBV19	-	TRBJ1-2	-	TGTGCCAGTAGGAAGACGACAGGCCTGGTAGGAGGCTACACCTTC	CASRKTTGLVGGYTF
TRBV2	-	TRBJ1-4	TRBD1	TGTGCCAGCAGTGACAGGGGGGCAACTAATGAAAAACTGTTTTTT	CASSDRGATNEKLFF
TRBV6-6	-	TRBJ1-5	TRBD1	TGTGCCAGCAGTTACCTGGGACAGGTAAGCCAGCCCCAGCATTTT	CASSYLGQVSQPQHF
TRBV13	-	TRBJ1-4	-	TGTGCCAGCAGCCCAGGACGGAGAGGGGAAAAACTGTTTTTT	CASSPGRRGEKLFF
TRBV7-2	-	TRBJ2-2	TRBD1	TGTGCCAGCACCGGACAGGACTACACCGGGGAGCTGTTTTTT	CASTGQDYTGELFF
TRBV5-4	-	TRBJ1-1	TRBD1	TGTGCCAGCAGCTCGACAGGGGGCACTGAAGCTTTCTTT	CASSSTGGTEAFF
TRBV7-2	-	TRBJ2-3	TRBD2	TGTGCCAGCAGCTTAGCGTTAGCGGGAGGTACGCAGTATTTT	CASSLALAGGTQYF
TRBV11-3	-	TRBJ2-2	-	TGTGCCAGCAGCTTAGAAGGGGTCGGGGAGCTGTTTTTT	CASSLEGVGELFF
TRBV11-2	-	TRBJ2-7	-	TGTGCCAGCAGATTTAATACCCGGATGGACGTATACGAGCAGTACTTC	CASRFNTRMDVYEQYF
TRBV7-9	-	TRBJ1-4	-	TGTGCCAGCAGCTCAACTAATGAAAAACTGTTTTTT	CASSSTNEKLFF
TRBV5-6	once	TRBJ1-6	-	TGTGCCAGCAGCTTGTTTGGGTTAGACAATTCACCCCTCCACTTT	CASSLFGLDNSPLHF
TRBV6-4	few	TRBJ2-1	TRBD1	TGTGCCAGCAGTGACTCCGGACAGGGCTCCTACAATGAGCAGTTCTTC	CASSDSGQGSYNEQFF
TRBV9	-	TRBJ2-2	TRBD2	TGTGCCAGCAGCCCCAGTGGACTAGCGGGGAACACCGGGGAGCTGTTTTTT	CASSPSGLAGNTGELFF
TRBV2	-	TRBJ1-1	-	TGTGCCAGCAAGGGGTACATGAACACTGAAGCTTTCTTT	CASKGYMNTEAFF
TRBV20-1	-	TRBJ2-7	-	TGCAGTGCCCTGTGGAGTTACGAGCAGTACTTC	CSALWSYEQYF
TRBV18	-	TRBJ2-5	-	TGTGCCAGCTCACCACTTCCCGGCGACCAAGAGACCCAGTACTTC	CASSPLPGDQETQYF